Shown below are 4 T cell receptor beta chains from a single sample sequenced in a study of vaccination effects on CD4 cells after COVID-19. TCRdb's table, derived via immunoSEQ multiplex PCR, lists solely in-frame clones and lacks some. The sample lists 35,000 to 55,000 clones; roughly 65% were seen once. Sequencing followed a ViraFEST assay step that expanded antigen-specific CD4+ T cells with viral peptide pools. At the end of roughly 9 days of culture, CD4+ T cells were isolated. Between March and December 2020, the person had a SARS-CoV-2 infection that PCR confirmed. Their antigens remain unidentified. Sequences were derived from CD4+ T cells from PBMCs cultured with a peptide pool, sampled before COVID-19 vaccination. The receptors come from a human donor who had a prior SARS-CoV-2 infection.

The CDR3 protein is CASSPRGGEPTEAFF. CDR3 sequence (DNA): TGTGCCAGCTCACCAAGAGGAGGGGAGCCCACTGAAGCTTTCTTT. The chain recombines TRBV18 with TRBJ1-1, with D possibly being TRBD1 (5 bases). The germline V gene encodes CDR1 KGHSH and CDR2 LQKENI. CDR3 size: 15 residues. V dropped 2 bases and J dropped 4 bases, with 14 bases sitting between them.

The rearrangement uses TRBV3-1 (or the pseudogene TRBV3-2) and TRBJ2-3; TRBD2 agrees at 14 bases. V was pared by 2 bases and J by 7 bases, with 17 bases of the junction left unmatched. This CDR3 region has 20 residues. CDR1 is LGHDT, CDR2 YNNKEL, per germline (reference sequence). The CDR3 here is CASSQPHRTSGRMRGYTQYF. The CDR3 DNA reads TGTGCCAGCAGCCAACCGCACCGGACTAGCGGGAGGATGAGGGGATATACGCAGTATTTT.

The chain uses TRBV7-2 and TRBJ1-1; weak D call: TRBD1 (5 bases). Trimming shortened V by 2 bases and J by 6 bases, and 10 bases separated the two germline ends. The CDR3 sequence is 13 residues long. Germline values: CDR1 SGHTA, CDR2 FQGNSA. This chain's CDR3 is CASSLQGWSEAFF. DNA of the CDR3: TGTGCCAGCAGCTTACAGGGTTGGTCTGAAGCTTTCTTT.

This chain's CDR3 is CASRRGGQETQYF. The CDR3 DNA reads as TGTGCCAGCAGGCGGGGGGGCCAAGAGACCCAGTACTTC. The chain uses TRBV2 and TRBJ2-5; 9 bases agree with TRBD2. Germline CDR1 reads SNHLY; CDR2 reads FYNNEI. This CDR3 region has 13 residues. The trim removed 6 bases at V and 1 base at J, leaving 0 bases unmatched.